The 29 T cell receptor beta chains listed next were all sequenced from one sample in a study of blood T cell repertoires in COVID-19. Only in-frame clones appear in the TCRdb table, and some are missing; sequencing was by immunoSEQ multiplex PCR. The sample lists around 110,000 clones; around nine tenths were seen once. The specimen was peripheral blood. Receptor source: a woman in her 30s with acute or convalescent COVID-19.

This clone was picked up one time. The rearrangement joins TRBV24-1 to TRBJ1-5; possibly TRBD1 for D (5 bases). This CDR3 is built from 14 residues. Germline V gene lookup returns CDR1 KGHDR and CDR2 SFDVKD. Trimming cost V 3 bases and J 4 bases, with 9 bases left between them. The CDR3 sequence is CATSDPYRNQPQHF. In nucleotides, the CDR3 is TGTGCCACCAGTGATCCTTACAGGAATCAGCCCCAGCATTTT.

The rearrangement joins TRBV9 to TRBJ2-3; TRBD2 agrees at 9 bases. Germline lookup yields CDR1 SGDLS and CDR2 YYNGEE. After removal of 4 bases from V and 1 base from J, the junction contained 4 bases not matched to a gene. CDR3 size: 15 residues. This CDR3 is CASSRSGGRTDTQYF. The CDR3 region has the DNA TGTGCCAGCAGCAGAAGCGGGGGGCGCACAGATACGCAGTATTTT.

This rearrangement joins TRBV6-1 to TRBJ1-1, with a weak D call TRBD1 (5 bases). Germline V lookup: CDR1 MNHNS, CDR2 SASEGT. The V and J ends lost 5 bases and 1 base respectively, with 8 bases between them. This CDR3 has 13 residues. The CDR3, as DNA: TGTGCCAGCAGTTCGCAGGGGAACACTGAAGCTTTCTTT. This sequence encodes CASSSQGNTEAFF.

This rearrangement joins TRBV21-1 to TRBJ2-2; TRBD2, the table's D call, was not compared with the DNA. TRBV21-1 represents a pseudogene. The CDR3 runs 17 residues. The CDR3 protein is CASSKAEGTSGTGELFF. The CDR3 nucleotides read TGTGCCAGCAGCAAAGCTGAGGGGACTAGCGGGACCGGGGAGCTGTTTTTT.

The chain joins TRBV12-3 or TRBV12-4 to TRBJ2-7; TRBD2 matches at 9 bases. This CDR3 comprises 13 residues. The ends lost 6 bases at V and 1 base at J; junction bases unmatched: 1. The CDR3 coding sequence is TGTGCCAGCAGGACTAGCGGTTCCTACGAGCAGTACTTC. Encoded protein: CASRTSGSYEQYF.

This chain connects TRBV19 to TRBJ2-1, with 8 nucleotides matching TRBD2. V shed 2 bases and J 5 bases; nucleotides not matched to a gene: 5. The CDR3 is 15 residues long. Per the germline V gene, CDR1 is LNHDA and CDR2 is SQIVND (reference sequence). CDR3 DNA: TGTGCCAGTAGTATACAGAGCGGGGGAAACAATGAGCAGTTCTTC. It is translated as CASSIQSGGNNEQFF.

This clone was picked up a small number of times. This chain joins TRBV2 and TRBJ1-5; 7 nucleotides line up with TRBD1. Per the germline V gene, CDR1 is SNHLY and CDR2 is FYNNEI. The CDR3 is 14 amino acids. The J segment lost 7 bases and the V segment lost 6 bases, leaving 9 bases of the junction unmatched. The CDR3 DNA sequence: TGTGCCAGCAGGGTACAGGGGATTAACCAGCCCCAGCATTTT. As protein: CASRVQGINQPQHF.

The chain combines TRBV6-5 with TRBJ1-1; no clear D. CDR1 is MNHEY and CDR2 is SVGAGI in the germline V gene. The length of the CDR3 is 14 residues. V shed 7 bases and J shed 1 base, with 13 bases lying between them. CDR3 sequence (DNA): TGTGCCAGCATACTTCAGACGGGGAACACTGAAGCTTTCTTT. It codes for CASILQTGNTEAFF.

This sequence joins TRBV19 and TRBJ2-3, with D perhaps TRBD2 (7 bases). The CDR3 is made up of 19 amino acids. With 0 bases removed from V and 1 base from J, the gap between germline ends came to 20 bases. Germline loops: CDR1 LNHDA, CDR2 SQIVND (reference sequence). CDR3 DNA: TGTGCCAGTAGTATAGATCGGGTGGGGGCTAGCGGAGGCACAGATACGCAGTATTTT. Translating gives CASSIDRVGASGGTDTQYF.

The J gene is TRBJ1-2, the V gene TRBV27; a weak D match, TRBD1 (6 bases). V lost 6 bases, J lost 3 bases, and 14 bases lay in between. Germline-derived CDR1 and CDR2 are MNHEY and SMNVEV (reference sequence). The CDR3 length is 14 residues. CDR3 nucleotides: TGTGCCAGCAGAAGAGCGCAGGGGCACTATGGCTACACCTTC. This encodes CASRRAQGHYGYTF.

This chain joins TRBV7-9 and TRBJ1-1; TRBD1 matches at 11 bases. V was pared by 10 bases and J by 4 bases, with 5 bases of the junction left unmatched. The CDR3 spans 13 residues. CDR1 and CDR2 (germline): SEHNR, FQNEAQ (reference sequence). The CDR3 sequence is CATWDRGGTEAFF. In DNA form, the CDR3 reads TGTGCCACTTGGGACAGGGGGGGCACTGAAGCTTTCTTT.

A single count supports this clone. The rearrangement uses TRBV10-3 and TRBJ1-2, with D unresolved. This CDR3 is 12 amino acids long. Germline V gene sequence: CDR1 ENHRY, CDR2 SYGVKD. V lost 3 bases and J 8 bases, leaving 10 bases between the germline ends. CDR3: CAISDSGRGYTF. CDR3 coding DNA: TGTGCCATCAGTGATTCGGGTCGGGGCTACACCTTC.

The chain links TRBV18 to TRBJ1-1, with D maybe TRBD1 (6 bases). The V end lost 3 bases, the J end lost 2 bases, and 10 bases lay between the germline ends. The CDR3 consists of 14 residues. Germline V gene data show CDR1 as KGHSH and CDR2 as LQKENI. CDR3 DNA sequence: TGTGCCAGCTCACCGTCGGGACAAAACACTGAAGCTTTCTTT. Its protein is CASSPSGQNTEAFF.

The chain employs TRBV6-1 and TRBJ2-7; D unresolved. The V and J ends lost 1 base and 8 bases respectively, with 9 bases between them. Germline V gene lookup returns CDR1 MNHNS and CDR2 SASEGT. This CDR3 contains 12 residues. Here the CDR3 DNA reads TGTGCCAGCAGTGAAGTTTTTAGAAAGCAGTACTTC. Translating gives CASSEVFRKQYF.

The chain joins TRBV15 to TRBJ1-5, with a tentative D call TRBD1 (5 bases). CDR1 is LNHNV, CDR2 YYDKDF, per germline (reference sequence). V lost 5 bases to trimming and J lost 3 bases, with 11 bases between them. The CDR3 covers 14 residues. The CDR3: CATSVGRVNQPQHF. DNA of the CDR3: TGTGCCACCAGCGTCGGCAGGGTCAATCAGCCCCAGCATTTT.

This chain uses TRBV28 with TRBJ1-2; D possibly corresponds to TRBD1 (6 bases). Germline-derived CDR1 and CDR2 are MDHEN and SYDVKM. V was shortened by 5 bases and J by 8 bases, with 15 bases between the two germline ends. The CDR3 totals 13 residues. CDR3 amino acids: CASSENRALGYTF. CDR3 in DNA: TGTGCCAGCAGTGAAAACAGGGCGTTGGGCTACACCTTC.

The CDR3 DNA is TGCAGCGTTGCATGGGGGGTCAATCAGCCCCAGCATTTT. Amino acid sequence: CSVAWGVNQPQHF. This chain links TRBV29-1 with TRBJ1-5, with TRBD1 as a possible D gene (5 bases). Trimming cost V 4 bases and J 3 bases, with 10 bases left between them. CDR1 is SQVTM and CDR2 is ANQGSEA in the germline V gene. The CDR3 totals 13 residues.

The J gene is TRBJ2-7, the V gene TRBV19, with D maybe TRBD2 (5 bases). Trimming removed 5 bases from V and 0 bases from J, with 17 bases in between. This CDR3 contains 16 residues. The germline V gene encodes CDR1 LNHDA and CDR2 SQIVND (reference sequence). The CDR3 DNA follows: TGTGCCAGTAGTCCTTACGGACTTCAAAGCTCCTACGAGCAGTACTTC. Its translation: CASSPYGLQSSYEQYF.

With regard to this clone: Other DNA variants within this sample encode the same CDR3. The chain carries TRBV19 and TRBJ1-5; a weak D match, TRBD1 (6 bases). This CDR3 is built from 13 residues. The ends were cut back, 5 bases at V and 7 bases at J, with 12 bases in the middle. The germline V gene encodes CDR1 LNHDA and CDR2 SQIVND (reference sequence). This CDR3 is CASSPNRDQPQHF. The CDR3 region has the DNA TGTGCCAGTAGTCCGAACAGGGACCAGCCCCAGCATTTT.

The rearrangement joins TRBV9 to TRBJ2-4, with 9 bases aligning to TRBD2. Germline lookup yields CDR1 SGDLS and CDR2 YYNGEE. V shed 1 base and J 8 bases; nucleotides not matched to a gene: 4. The CDR3 spans 14 residues. The CDR3 reads CASSVTGGGDIQYF. CDR3 DNA: TGTGCCAGCAGCGTAACTGGCGGGGGGGACATTCAGTACTTC.

This clone has a handful of counts. V and J are TRBV10-1 and TRBJ1-5; possible D gene TRBD1, 5 bases. Germline lookup yields CDR1 WNHNN and CDR2 SYGVQD (reference sequence). The germline V and J ends were trimmed by 8 bases and 3 bases, with 11 bases remaining between them. The CDR3 contains 13 residues. The CDR3: CASSAGPNQPQHF. The CDR3 nucleotides read TGCGCCAGCTCCGCAGGGCCCAATCAGCCCCAGCATTTT.

The count of this clone is one. The gene calls are TRBV6-5 and TRBJ1-3, with no clear D. The CDR3 contains 13 residues. In germline, CDR1 is MNHEY, CDR2 SVGAGI. V lost 4 bases, J lost 4 bases, and 8 bases lay in between. The CDR3 spells CASSSSWGNTIYF. DNA for the CDR3: TGTGCCAGCAGTTCGAGTTGGGGAAACACCATATATTTT.

The V gene is TRBV13, the J gene TRBJ2-7; D is ambiguous. This CDR3 has 15 amino acids. Trimming removed 0 bases at V and 6 bases at J, with 15 bases between. From germline, CDR1 is PRHDT and CDR2 FYEKMQ (reference sequence). The CDR3 here is CASSLGRGFATEQYF. The CDR3 nucleotides are TGTGCCAGCAGCTTAGGCCGCGGATTCGCGACCGAGCAGTACTTC.

The chain links TRBV14 to TRBJ1-4, with 11 bases matching TRBD1. Germline loops: CDR1 SGHDN, CDR2 FVKESK. This CDR3 contains 15 residues. After removal of 3 bases from V and 6 bases from J, the junction contained 3 bases not matched to a gene. CDR3 in DNA: TGTGCCAGCAGCCAGGGGACAGGGGGGCATGAAAAACTGTTTTTT. Translating gives CASSQGTGGHEKLFF.

The chain has TRBV5-8 and TRBJ1-4; perhaps TRBD1 as D (5 bases). V lost 0 bases to trimming and J lost 8 bases, with 17 bases between them. CDR3 size: 16 residues. The germline V gene has CDR1 SGHTS and CDR2 YDEGEE. This CDR3 is CASSLEGAGKSEKLFF. As DNA, the CDR3 is TGTGCCAGCAGCTTGGAGGGCGCAGGGAAGAGCGAAAAACTGTTTTTT.

The rearrangement uses TRBV7-3 and TRBJ1-1; possibly TRBD1 for D (6 bases). This CDR3 contains 14 residues. Trimming took off 6 bases at V and 0 bases at J, with 11 bases between the two ends. Germline loops: CDR1 SGHTA, CDR2 FQGTGA. CDR3 DNA sequence: TGTGCCAGCAGAGAAGGGGGAATGAACACTGAAGCTTTCTTT. Its protein is CASREGGMNTEAFF.

The rearrangement links TRBV2 to TRBJ1-2; D not certain. Per the germline V gene, CDR1 is SNHLY and CDR2 is FYNNEI. V was pared by 3 bases and J by 1 base, with 6 bases between. The CDR3 is made up of 13 amino acids. In DNA form, the CDR3 reads TGTGCCAGCAGTGACAGGATTAACTATGGCTACACCTTC. This codes for CASSDRINYGYTF.

V gene TRBV30 combines with J gene TRBJ2-1, with 11 bases lining up with TRBD1. The CDR3 length is 13 residues. Trimming took 7 bases from V and 6 from J; bases not matched to a gene: 5. CDR1 and CDR2 from the germline V gene are GTSNPN and SVGIG (reference sequence). CDR3 sequence: CASDGTGGNEQFF. The CDR3 DNA sequence: TGTGCCTCCGACGGGACAGGGGGCAATGAGCAGTTCTTC.

The chain couples TRBV7-2 to TRBJ2-1, with TRBD2 matching 8 bases. CDR3 length: 16 residues. Germline V gene sequence: CDR1 SGHTA, CDR2 FQGNSA. Trimming cost V 1 base and J 3 bases; bases outside gene matches: 5. CDR3 sequence (DNA): TGTGCCAGCAGCTTAGATCCAGCGGGAGACTACAATGAGCAGTTCTTC. This codes for CASSLDPAGDYNEQFF.